One and the same sample provided the 11 T cell receptor beta chains below, sequenced in a study of regulatory T cells in long-lasting Graves disease. For TCR beta, libraries came from iRepertoire HTBI primers and Arm-PCR of CDR3 regions. TCRdb re-called the multiplex PCR reads with MiXCR, one entry per CDR3 protein. Altogether about 330,000 distinct CDR3 sequences are present, around 15% being singletons, with the ten largest covering around 20%. Specified time point: newly diagnosed GD, antithyroid drugs for less than 3 months. TCR sequences were obtained from RNA taken from PBMCs. This sample also appeared in a second study, on T cells in Graves' hyperthyroidism and ophthalmopathy.

This specimen was peripheral blood mononuclear cells (PBMCs), taken at new diagnosis, from a patient treated with antithyroid drugs. Receptors originate from a woman between 18 and 29 years old with Graves disease.

The table lists this clonotype with many counts. The chain employs TRBV11-2 and TRBJ2-6; 8 bases are shared with TRBD1. The CDR3 length is 24 residues. J lost 0 bases, V lost 0 bases, and 22 bases had no gene match. Germline CDR1 and CDR2: SGHAT and FQNNGV. The chain's CDR3 is CASSLDEWTEPWTGRFSGANVLTF. The CDR3 bases are TGTGCCAGCAGCTTAGACGAGTGGACCGAACCCTGGACAGGGAGATTCTCTGGGGCCAACGTCCTGACTTTC.

The chain has TRBV7-3 and TRBJ2-2; 8 bases are a match to TRBD1. This CDR3 has 14 amino acids. Trimming cost V 5 bases and J 4 bases; bases outside gene matches: 3. The germline V gene encodes CDR1 SGHTA and CDR2 FQGTGA. CDR3 coding DNA: TGTGCCAGCAGCGTGACAGGGGCCACCGGGGAGCTGTTTTTT. As protein: CASSVTGATGELFF.

This clonotype was seen repeatedly, ten times or more. The chain links TRBV6-2 or TRBV6-3 to TRBJ2-7; D unclear. The CDR3 is 12 residues long. The V end was cut by 7 bases, the J end by 4 bases, with 11 bases between. CDR1 and CDR2 (germline): MNHEY, SVGEGT. The CDR3 reads CASNTGQYEQYF. In DNA form, the CDR3 reads TGTGCCAGCAACACCGGCCAGTACGAGCAGTACTTC.

This clonotype has at least ten counts. The chain uses TRBV11-2 and TRBJ2-1; D gene uncertain. The V gene lost 0 bases and the J gene lost 4 bases, with 7 bases spanning the gap. The germline CDR1 and CDR2 sequences are SGHAT and FQNNGV. The CDR3 has 14 residues. The DNA for the CDR3 is TGTGCCAGCAGCTTAGAGCGGCGGTACAATGAGCAGTTCTTC. This codes for CASSLERRYNEQFF.

This clonotype was counted ten times or more. V and J are TRBV28 and TRBJ2-3; either TRBD1 or TRBD2 may fit D (6 bases each). V lost 1 base and J 6 bases, leaving 17 bases between the germline ends. Per the germline V gene, CDR1 is MDHEN and CDR2 is SYDVKM. The CDR3 spans 16 residues. CDR3 loop: CASSLSSNRGVDTQYF. CDR3 nucleotide sequence: TGTGCCAGCAGTTTATCGTCGAATAGGGGGGTGGATACGCAGTATTTT.

The rearrangement joins TRBV6-9 to TRBJ2-1; D tentatively fits TRBD1 or TRBD2 (5 bases each). Germline V CDR1 and CDR2: MNHGY, SVAAGI. This CDR3 comprises 17 residues. Trimming removed 2 bases at V and 6 bases at J, with 20 bases between. CDR3 DNA: TGTGCCAGCAGTTATCGGGGCGTACCTCCACCCCGCAATGAGCAGTTCTTC. Translating gives CASSYRGVPPPRNEQFF.

This clonotype has at least ten counts. The chain carries TRBV2 and TRBJ2-3; D might be TRBD2 (5 bases). Per germline, CDR1 SNHLY and CDR2 FYNNEI. The CDR3 spans 13 residues. Trimming pared 6 bases from V and 2 bases from J, leaving 9 bases between. Here the CDR3 reads CASRPSPTDTQYF. The CDR3 nucleotides read TGTGCCAGCAGGCCTAGCCCCACAGATACGCAGTATTTT.

This clonotype was seen only a few times. The gene calls are TRBV15 and TRBJ1-6; D is perhaps TRBD1 (5 bases). The germline CDR1 and CDR2 sequences are LNHNV and YYDKDF (reference sequence). Trimming cost V 0 bases and J 10 bases, with 13 bases left between them. The length of the CDR3 is 15 residues. The CDR3 bases are TGTGCCACCAGCAGAGATGTGGGGTGGGACTCACCCCTCCACTTT. It is translated as CATSRDVGWDSPLHF.

This clonotype was counted ten times or more. The chain is built from TRBV28 and TRBJ2-2, with a possible D match to TRBD2 (6 bases). Deletions cut 7 bases from V and 6 bases from J, with 15 bases between. From germline, CDR1 is MDHEN and CDR2 SYDVKM. This CDR3 is built from 14 residues. CDR3 region: CASTGGSLAGELFF. The DNA for the CDR3 is TGTGCCAGCACTGGAGGGAGTCTAGCCGGGGAGCTGTTTTTT. The whole variable domain, filled in from reference TRBV28 and TRBJ2-2, reads DVKVTQSSRYLVKRTGEKVFLECVQDMDHENMFWYRQDPGLGLRLIYFSYDVKMKEKGDIPEGYSVSREKKERFSLILESASTNQTSMYLCASTGGSLAGELFFGEGSRLTVL.

The CDR3 spells CASSTRQGLSTDTQYF. DNA of the CDR3: TGTGCCAGTAGTACGCGACAGGGTCTCAGCACAGATACGCAGTATTTT. The V gene is TRBV19, the J gene TRBJ2-3, with TRBD1 matching over 7 bases. Germline trimming cut 4 bases from V and 0 bases from J; bases unmatched to any gene: 7. The CDR3 length is 16 residues. Germline V gives CDR1 LNHDA, CDR2 SQIVND (reference sequence).

This clonotype has a count of ten or more. The CDR3 DNA follows: TGTGCCAGCAGCTCAGGGTTGGGACTAGCGGGGGGCAATGAGCAGTTCTTC. The encoded protein is CASSSGLGLAGGNEQFF. The rearrangement joins TRBV7-9 to TRBJ2-1; 15 bases map to TRBD2. Germline V gene sequence: CDR1 SEHNR, CDR2 FQNEAQ (reference sequence). The CDR3 has 17 amino acids. V shed 4 bases, J shed 6 bases, and the junction held 7 bases outside the gene matches. The full variable domain, completed using reference TRBV7-9 and TRBJ2-1, is DTGVSQNPRHKITKRGQNVTFRCDPISEHNRLYWYRQTLGQGPEFLTYFQNEAQLEKSRLLSDRFSAERPKGSFSTLEIQRTEQGDSAMYLCASSSGLGLAGGNEQFFGPGTRLTVL.